The following is a T cell receptor (beta chain) sequence with its context. Per the authors' pipeline: Estimated nucleated cell counts came from reference gene primer amplification. The protocol was immunoSEQ multiplex PCR, while the TCRdb copy is restricted to in-frame clones and leaves out a portion. V and J calls and clone size follow that table, whereas D and trimming were derived from the DNA. The sample shows approximately 250,000 clones, 80% to 95% of them seen only once. CDR3 size: 15 residues. Germline loops: CDR1 SGHDT, CDR2 YYEEEE. Trimming removed 5 bases from V and 7 bases from J, with 16 bases in between. The sample originates from a study of blood T cell repertoires in COVID-19. Study at large: The United States, Italy and Spain provided the acute and convalescent COVID-19 samples.

Sequenced input: PBMCs or T cells enriched from blood (not recorded which). This clonotype was sampled from a man in his forties or fifties who had been exposed to COVID-19. The chain joins TRBV5-6 to TRBJ1-6; a possible D gene is TRBD1 (5 bases). As DNA, the CDR3 is TGTGCCAGCAGTCTCGAGGTTTGGGGCAATTCACCCCTCCACTTT. Translated, it gives CASSLEVWGNSPLHF.